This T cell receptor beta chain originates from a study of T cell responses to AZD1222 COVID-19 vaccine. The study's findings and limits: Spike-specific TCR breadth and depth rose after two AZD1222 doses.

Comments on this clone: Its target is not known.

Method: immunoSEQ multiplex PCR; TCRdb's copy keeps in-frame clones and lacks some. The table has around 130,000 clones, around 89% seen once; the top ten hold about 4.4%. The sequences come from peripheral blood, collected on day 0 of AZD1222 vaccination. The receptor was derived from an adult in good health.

The CDR3, as DNA: TGCGCCAGCAGCACACTGATTCCTACAGTGGGATCTGCCTATGGCTACACCTTC. Encoded protein: CASSTLIPTVGSAYGYTF. The genes are TRBV5-1 and TRBJ1-2, with D uncertain. Germline assignment: CDR1 SGHRS and CDR2 YFSETQ. The V end lost 4 bases, the J end lost 4 bases, and 26 bases lay between the germline ends. The CDR3 contains 18 residues. Full variable domain (outside the CDR3, taken from reference TRBV5-1 and TRBJ1-2): KAGVTQTPRYLIKTRGQQVTLSCSPISGHRSVSWYQQTPGQGLQFLFEYFSETQRNKGNFPGRFSGRQFSNSRSEMNVSTLELGDSALYLCASSTLIPTVGSAYGYTFGSGTRLTVV.